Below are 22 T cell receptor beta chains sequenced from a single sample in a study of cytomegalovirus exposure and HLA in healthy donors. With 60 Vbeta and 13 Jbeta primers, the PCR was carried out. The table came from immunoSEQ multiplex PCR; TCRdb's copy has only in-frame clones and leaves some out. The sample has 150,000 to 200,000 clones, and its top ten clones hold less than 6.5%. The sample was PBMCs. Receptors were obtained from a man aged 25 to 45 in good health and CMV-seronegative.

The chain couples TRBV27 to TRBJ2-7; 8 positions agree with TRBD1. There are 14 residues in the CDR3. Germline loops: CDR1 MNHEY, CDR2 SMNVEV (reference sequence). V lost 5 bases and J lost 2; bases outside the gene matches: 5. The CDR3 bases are TGTGCCAGCAGTGATGGGACAGGCCCCTACGAGCAGTACTTC. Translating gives CASSDGTGPYEQYF.

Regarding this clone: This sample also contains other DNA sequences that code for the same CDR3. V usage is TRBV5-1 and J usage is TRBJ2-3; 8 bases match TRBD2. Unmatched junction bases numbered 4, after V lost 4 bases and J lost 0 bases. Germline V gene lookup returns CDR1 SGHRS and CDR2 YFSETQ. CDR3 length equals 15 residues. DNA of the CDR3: TGCGCCAGCAGCCCGACTAGCGTTAGCACAGATACGCAGTATTTT. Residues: CASSPTSVSTDTQYF.

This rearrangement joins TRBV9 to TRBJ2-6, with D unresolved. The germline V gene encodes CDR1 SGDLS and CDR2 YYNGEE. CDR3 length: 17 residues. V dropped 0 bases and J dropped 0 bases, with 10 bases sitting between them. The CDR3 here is CASSVATQVSGANVLTF. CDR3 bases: TGTGCCAGCAGCGTAGCTACCCAAGTCTCTGGGGCCAACGTCCTGACTTTC.

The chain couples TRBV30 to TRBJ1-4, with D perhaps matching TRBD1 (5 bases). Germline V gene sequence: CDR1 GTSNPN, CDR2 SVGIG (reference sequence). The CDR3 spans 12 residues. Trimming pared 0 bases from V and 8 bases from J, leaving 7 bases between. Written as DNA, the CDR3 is TGTGCCTGGAGTGTGGAGGGGGAAAAACTGTTTTTT. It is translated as CAWSVEGEKLFF.

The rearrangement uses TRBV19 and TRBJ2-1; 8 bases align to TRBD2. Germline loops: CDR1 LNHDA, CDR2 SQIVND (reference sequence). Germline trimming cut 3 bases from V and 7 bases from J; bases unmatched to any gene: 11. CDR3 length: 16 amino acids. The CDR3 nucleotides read TGTGCCAGTAGTATGGGGTGGGGGACTAGTAATAATGAGCAGTTCTTC. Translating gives CASSMGWGTSNNEQFF.

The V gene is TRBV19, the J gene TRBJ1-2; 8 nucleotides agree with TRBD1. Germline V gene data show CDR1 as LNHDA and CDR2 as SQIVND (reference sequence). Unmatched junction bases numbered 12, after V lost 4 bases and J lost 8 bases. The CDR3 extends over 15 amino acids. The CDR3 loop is CASSTNPGQAEGYTF. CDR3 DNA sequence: TGTGCCAGTAGTACAAACCCGGGACAGGCGGAGGGCTACACCTTC.

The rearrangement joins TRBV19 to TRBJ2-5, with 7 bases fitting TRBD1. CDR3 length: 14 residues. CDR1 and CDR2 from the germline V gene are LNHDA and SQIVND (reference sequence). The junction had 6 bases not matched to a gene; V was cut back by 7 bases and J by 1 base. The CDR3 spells CASNQQGFQETQYF. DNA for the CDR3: TGTGCCAGTAATCAACAGGGGTTCCAAGAGACCCAGTACTTC. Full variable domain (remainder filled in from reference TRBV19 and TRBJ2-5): DGGITQSPKYLFRKEGQNVTLSCEQNLNHDAMYWYRQDPGQGLRLIYYSQIVNDFQKGDIAEGYSVSREKKESFPLTVTSAQKNPTAFYLCASNQQGFQETQYFGPGTRLLVL.

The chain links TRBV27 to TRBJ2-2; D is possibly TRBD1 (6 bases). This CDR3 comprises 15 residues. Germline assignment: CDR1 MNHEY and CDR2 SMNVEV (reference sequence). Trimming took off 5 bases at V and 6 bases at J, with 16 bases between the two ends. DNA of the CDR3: TGTGCCAGCAGTCTAACAACCAGGGGTTCCGGGGAGCTGTTTTTT. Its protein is CASSLTTRGSGELFF.

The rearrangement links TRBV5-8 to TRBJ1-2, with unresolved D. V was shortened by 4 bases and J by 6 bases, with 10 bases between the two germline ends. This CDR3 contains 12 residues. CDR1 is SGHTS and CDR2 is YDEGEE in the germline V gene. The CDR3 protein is CASSPRLDGYTF. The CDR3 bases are TGTGCCAGCAGCCCCCGACTAGATGGCTACACCTTC.

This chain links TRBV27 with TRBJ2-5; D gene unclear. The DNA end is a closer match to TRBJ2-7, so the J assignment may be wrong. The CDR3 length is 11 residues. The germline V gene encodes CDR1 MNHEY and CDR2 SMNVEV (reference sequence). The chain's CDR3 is CASSSGYEQYF. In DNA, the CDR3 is TGTGCCAGCAGTTCCGGGTACGAGCAGTACTTC.

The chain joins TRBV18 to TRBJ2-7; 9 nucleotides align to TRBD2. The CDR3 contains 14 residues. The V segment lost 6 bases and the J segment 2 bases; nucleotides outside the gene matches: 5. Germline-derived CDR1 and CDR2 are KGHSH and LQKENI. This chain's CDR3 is CASSPREGPYEQYF. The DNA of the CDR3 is TGTGCCAGCTCCCCGCGGGAGGGCCCCTACGAGCAGTACTTC.

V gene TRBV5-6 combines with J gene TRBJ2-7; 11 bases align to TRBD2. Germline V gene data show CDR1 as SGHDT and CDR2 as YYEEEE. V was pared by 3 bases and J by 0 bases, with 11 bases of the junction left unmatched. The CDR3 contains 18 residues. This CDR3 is CASSSEDSGRESSYEQYF. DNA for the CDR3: TGTGCCAGCAGCTCAGAGGATAGCGGGAGGGAGAGCTCCTACGAGCAGTACTTC.

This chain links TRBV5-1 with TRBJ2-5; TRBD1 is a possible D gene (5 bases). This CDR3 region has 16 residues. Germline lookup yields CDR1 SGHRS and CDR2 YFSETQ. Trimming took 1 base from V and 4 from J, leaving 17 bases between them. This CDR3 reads CASSLMQGRVAETQYF. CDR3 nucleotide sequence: TGCGCCAGCAGCTTGATGCAGGGCCGGGTCGCAGAGACCCAGTACTTC.

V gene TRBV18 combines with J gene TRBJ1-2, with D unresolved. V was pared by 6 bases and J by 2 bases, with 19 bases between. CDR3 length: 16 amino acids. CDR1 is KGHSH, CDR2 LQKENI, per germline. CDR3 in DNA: TGTGCCAGCTCTCCTAGCTGGGCCGGCGGCAACTATGGCTACACCTTC. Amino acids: CASSPSWAGGNYGYTF.

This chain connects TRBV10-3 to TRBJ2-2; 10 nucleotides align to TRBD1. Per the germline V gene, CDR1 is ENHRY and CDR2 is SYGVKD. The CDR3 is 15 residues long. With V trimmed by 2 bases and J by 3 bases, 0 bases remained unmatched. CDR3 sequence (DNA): TGTGCCATCAGTGAGGGACAGGGGGACACCGGGGAGCTGTTTTTT. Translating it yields CAISEGQGDTGELFF.

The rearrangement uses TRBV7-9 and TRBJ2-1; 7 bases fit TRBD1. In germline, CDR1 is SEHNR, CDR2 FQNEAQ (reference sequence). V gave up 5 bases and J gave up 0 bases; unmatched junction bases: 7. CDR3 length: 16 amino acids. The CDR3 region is CASSPVQGTSYNEQFF. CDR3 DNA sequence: TGTGCCAGCAGCCCGGTACAGGGGACCTCCTACAATGAGCAGTTCTTC.

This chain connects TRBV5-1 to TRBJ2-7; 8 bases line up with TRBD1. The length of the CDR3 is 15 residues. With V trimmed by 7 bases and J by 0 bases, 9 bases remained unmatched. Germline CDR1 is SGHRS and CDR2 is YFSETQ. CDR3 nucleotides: TGCGCCAGCGTGGAAGGACAGGGATTCTCCTACGAGCAGTACTTC. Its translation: CASVEGQGFSYEQYF.

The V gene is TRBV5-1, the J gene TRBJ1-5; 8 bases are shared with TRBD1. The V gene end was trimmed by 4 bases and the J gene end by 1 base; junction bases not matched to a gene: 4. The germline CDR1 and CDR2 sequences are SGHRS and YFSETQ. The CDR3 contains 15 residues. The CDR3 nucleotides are TGCGCCAGCAGCGCACGGACAGGGAGCAATCAGCCCCAGCATTTT. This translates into CASSARTGSNQPQHF.

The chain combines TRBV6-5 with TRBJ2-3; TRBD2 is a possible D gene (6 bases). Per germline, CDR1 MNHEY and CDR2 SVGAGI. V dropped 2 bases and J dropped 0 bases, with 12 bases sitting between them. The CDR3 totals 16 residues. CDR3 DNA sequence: TGTGCCAGCAGTTACGGGGGGACGAGAAGCACAGATACGCAGTATTTT. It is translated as CASSYGGTRSTDTQYF.

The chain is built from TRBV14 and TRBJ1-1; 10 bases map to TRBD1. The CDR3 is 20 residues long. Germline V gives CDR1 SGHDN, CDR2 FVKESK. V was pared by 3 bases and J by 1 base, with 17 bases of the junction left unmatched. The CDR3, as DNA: TGTGCCAGCAGCCAGGCTTACACCGGGACAGGGGTTCTAACGAACACTGAAGCTTTCTTT. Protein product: CASSQAYTGTGVLTNTEAFF.

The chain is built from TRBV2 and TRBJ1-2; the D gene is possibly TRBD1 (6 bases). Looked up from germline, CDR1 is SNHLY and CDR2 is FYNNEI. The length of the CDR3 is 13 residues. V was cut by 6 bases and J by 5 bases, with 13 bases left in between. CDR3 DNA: TGTGCCAGCAGCAAGGACAGACCTTATGGCTACACCTTC. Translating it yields CASSKDRPYGYTF.

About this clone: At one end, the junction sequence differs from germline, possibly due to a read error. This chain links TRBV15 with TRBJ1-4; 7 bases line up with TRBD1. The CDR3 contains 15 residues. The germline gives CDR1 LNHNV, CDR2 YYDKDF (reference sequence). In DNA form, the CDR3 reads TGTGCCGCCAGCAGAGATGCACAGGGGAATGAAAAACTGTTTTTT. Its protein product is CAASRDAQGNEKLFF.